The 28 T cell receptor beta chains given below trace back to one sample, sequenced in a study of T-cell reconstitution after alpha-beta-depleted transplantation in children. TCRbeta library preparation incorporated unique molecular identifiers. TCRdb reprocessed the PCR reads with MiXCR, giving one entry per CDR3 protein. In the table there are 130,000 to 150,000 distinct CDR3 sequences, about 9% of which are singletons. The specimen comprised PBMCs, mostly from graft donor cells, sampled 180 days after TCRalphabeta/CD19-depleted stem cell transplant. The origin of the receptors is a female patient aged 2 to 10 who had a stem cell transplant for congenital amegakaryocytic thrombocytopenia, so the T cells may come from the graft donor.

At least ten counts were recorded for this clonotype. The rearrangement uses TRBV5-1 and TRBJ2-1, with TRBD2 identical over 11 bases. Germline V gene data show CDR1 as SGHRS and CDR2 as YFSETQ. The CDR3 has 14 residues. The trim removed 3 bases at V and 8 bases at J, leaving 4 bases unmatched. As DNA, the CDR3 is TGCGCCAGCAGCTACCTAGCGGGGGGCTATGAGCAGTTCTTC. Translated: CASSYLAGGYEQFF.

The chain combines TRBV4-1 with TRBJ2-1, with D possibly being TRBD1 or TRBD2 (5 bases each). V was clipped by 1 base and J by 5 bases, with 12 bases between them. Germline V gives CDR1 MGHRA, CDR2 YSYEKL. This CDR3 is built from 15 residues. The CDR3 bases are TGCGCCAGCAGCCAAGTTTCAGGGACCCACAATGAGCAGTTCTTC. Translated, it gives CASSQVSGTHNEQFF.

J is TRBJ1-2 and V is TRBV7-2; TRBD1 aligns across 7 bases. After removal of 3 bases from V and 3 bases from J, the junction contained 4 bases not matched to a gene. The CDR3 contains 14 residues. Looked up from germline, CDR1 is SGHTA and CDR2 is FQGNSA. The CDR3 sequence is CASSFPGQYYGYTF. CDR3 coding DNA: TGTGCCAGCAGCTTCCCGGGACAGTACTATGGCTACACCTTC. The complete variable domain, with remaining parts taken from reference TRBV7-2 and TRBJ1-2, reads GAGVSQSPSNKVTEKGKDVELRCDPISGHTALYWYRQSLGQGLEFLIYFQGNSAPDKSGLPSDRFSAERTGGSVSTLTIQRTQQEDSAVYLCASSFPGQYYGYTFGSGTRLTVV.

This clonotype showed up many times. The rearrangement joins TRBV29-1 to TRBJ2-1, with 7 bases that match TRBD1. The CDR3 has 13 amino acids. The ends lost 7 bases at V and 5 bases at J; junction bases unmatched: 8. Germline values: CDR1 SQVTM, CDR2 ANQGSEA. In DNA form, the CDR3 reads TGCAGCGCCGGGGACAGAATAGACAATGAGCAGTTCTTC. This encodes CSAGDRIDNEQFF.

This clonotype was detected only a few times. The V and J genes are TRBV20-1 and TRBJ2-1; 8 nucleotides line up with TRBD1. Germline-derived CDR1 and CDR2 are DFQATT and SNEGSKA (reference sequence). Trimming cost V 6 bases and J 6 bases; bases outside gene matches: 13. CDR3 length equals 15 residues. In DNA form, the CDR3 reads TGCAGTGCAGACAGGGGCGGCTACCCCCTCAATGAGCAGTTCTTC. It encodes CSADRGGYPLNEQFF.

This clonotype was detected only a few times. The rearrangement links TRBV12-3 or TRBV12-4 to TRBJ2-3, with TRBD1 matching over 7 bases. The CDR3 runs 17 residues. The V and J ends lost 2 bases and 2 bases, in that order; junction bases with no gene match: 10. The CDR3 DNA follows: TGTGCCAGCAGTTTATATCCGCGGACAGGCCACACAGATACGCAGTATTTT. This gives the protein CASSLYPRTGHTDTQYF.

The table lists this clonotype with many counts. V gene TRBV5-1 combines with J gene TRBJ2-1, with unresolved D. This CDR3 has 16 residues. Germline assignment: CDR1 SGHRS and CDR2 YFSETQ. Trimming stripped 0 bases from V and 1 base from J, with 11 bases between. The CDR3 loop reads CASSLVWTLSYNEQFF. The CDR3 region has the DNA TGCGCCAGCAGCTTGGTGTGGACCTTATCCTACAATGAGCAGTTCTTC.

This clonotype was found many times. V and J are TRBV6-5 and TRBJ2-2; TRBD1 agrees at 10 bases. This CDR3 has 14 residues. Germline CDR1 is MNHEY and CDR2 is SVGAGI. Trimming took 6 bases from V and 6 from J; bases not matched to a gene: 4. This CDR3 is CASRTGGASGELFF. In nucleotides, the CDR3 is TGTGCCAGCAGGACAGGGGGCGCATCCGGGGAGCTGTTTTTT.

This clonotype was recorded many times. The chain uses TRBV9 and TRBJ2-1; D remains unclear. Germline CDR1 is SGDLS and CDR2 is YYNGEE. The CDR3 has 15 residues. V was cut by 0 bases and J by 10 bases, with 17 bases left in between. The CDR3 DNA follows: TGTGCCAGCAGCGTAGGCGTTGGGCAGGCCAAGGAGCAGTTCTTC. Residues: CASSVGVGQAKEQFF. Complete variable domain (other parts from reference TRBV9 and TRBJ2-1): DSGVTQTPKHLITATGQRVTLRCSPRSGDLSVYWYQQSLDQGLQFLIQYYNGEERAKGNILERFSAQQFPDLHSELNLSSLELGDSALYFCASSVGVGQAKEQFFGPGTRLTVL.

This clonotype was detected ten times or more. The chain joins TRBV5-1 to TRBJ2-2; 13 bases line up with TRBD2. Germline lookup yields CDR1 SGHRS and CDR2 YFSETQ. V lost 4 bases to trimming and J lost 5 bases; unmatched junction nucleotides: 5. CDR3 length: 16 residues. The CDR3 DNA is TGCGCCAGCAGCCCGACTAGCGGGAGGAAAACCGGGGAGCTGTTTTTT. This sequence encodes CASSPTSGRKTGELFF.

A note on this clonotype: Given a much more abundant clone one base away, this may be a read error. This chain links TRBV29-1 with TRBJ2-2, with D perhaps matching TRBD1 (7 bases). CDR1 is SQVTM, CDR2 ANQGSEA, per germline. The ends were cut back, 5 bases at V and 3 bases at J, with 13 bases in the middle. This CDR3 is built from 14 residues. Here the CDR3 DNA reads TGCAGCGTTATGTCAGGGGGGTACACCGGGGAGCTGTTTTTT. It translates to CSVMSGGYTGELFF.

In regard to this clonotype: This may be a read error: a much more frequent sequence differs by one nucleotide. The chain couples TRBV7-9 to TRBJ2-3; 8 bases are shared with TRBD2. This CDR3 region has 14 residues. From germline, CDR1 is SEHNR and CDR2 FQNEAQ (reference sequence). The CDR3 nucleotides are TGTCCCAGCAGCTACGGACTAGCCCGTGATACGCAGTATTTT. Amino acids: CPSSYGLARDTQYF.

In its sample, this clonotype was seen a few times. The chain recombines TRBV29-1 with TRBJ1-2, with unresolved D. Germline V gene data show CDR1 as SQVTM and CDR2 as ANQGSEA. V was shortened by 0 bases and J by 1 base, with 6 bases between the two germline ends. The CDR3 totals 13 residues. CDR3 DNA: TGCAGCGTTGAAGACATGGTTAACTATGGCTACACCTTC. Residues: CSVEDMVNYGYTF.

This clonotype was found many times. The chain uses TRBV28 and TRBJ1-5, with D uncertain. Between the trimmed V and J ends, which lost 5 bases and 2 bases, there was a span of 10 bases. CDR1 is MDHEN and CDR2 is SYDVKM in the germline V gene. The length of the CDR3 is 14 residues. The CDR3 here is CASSPSPRNQPQHF. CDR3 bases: TGTGCCAGCAGTCCTTCGCCTCGCAATCAGCCCCAGCATTTT.

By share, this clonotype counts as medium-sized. In DNA, the CDR3 is TGTGCCAGCTCACCACTTGACGATTCCACCGGGGAGCTGTTTTTT. Translated, it gives CASSPLDDSTGELFF. The chain couples TRBV18 to TRBJ2-2; D call uncertain. Trimming pared 1 base from V and 4 bases from J, leaving 10 bases between. CDR1 is KGHSH and CDR2 is LQKENI in the germline V gene. The CDR3 loop spans 15 amino acids.

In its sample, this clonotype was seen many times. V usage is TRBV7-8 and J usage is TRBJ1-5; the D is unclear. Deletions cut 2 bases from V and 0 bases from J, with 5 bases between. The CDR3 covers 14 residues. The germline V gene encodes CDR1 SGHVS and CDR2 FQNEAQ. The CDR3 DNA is TGTGCCAGCAGCTTATATGATAGCAATCAGCCCCAGCATTTT. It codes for CASSLYDSNQPQHF.

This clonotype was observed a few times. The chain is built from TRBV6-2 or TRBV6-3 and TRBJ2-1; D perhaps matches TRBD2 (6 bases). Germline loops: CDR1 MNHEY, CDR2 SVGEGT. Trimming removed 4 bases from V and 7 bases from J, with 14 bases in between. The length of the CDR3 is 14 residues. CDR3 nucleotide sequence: TGTGCCAGCAGTTCCCCGGGACTCCTAAATGAGCAGTTCTTC. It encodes CASSSPGLLNEQFF.

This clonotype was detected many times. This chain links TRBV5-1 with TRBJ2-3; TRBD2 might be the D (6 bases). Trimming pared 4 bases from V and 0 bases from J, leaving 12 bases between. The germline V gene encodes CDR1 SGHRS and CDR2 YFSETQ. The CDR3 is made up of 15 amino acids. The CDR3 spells CASSPFGTSTDTQYF. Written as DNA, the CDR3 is TGCGCCAGCAGCCCGTTTGGGACTAGCACAGATACGCAGTATTTT.

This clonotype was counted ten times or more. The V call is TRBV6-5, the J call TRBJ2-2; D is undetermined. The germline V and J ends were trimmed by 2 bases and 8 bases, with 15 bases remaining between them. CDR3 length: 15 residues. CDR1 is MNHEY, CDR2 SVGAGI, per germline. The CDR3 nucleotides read TGTGCCAGCAGTTACGGGATCCCAACAACGGGGGAGCTGTTTTTT. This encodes CASSYGIPTTGELFF.

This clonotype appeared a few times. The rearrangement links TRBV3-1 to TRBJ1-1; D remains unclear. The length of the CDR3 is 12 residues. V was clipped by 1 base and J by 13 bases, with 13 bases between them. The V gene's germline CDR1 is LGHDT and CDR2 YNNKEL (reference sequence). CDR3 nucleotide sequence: TGTGCCAGCAGCCAAGGGGAGTCCGCTCTTTTCTTT. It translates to CASSQGESALFF.

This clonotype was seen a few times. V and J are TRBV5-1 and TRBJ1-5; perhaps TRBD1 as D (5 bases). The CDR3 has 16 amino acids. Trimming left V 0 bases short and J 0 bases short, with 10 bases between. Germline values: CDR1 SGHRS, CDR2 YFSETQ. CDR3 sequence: CASSLGDSYSNQPQHF. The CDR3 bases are TGCGCCAGCAGCTTGGGGGACTCTTATAGCAATCAGCCCCAGCATTTT.

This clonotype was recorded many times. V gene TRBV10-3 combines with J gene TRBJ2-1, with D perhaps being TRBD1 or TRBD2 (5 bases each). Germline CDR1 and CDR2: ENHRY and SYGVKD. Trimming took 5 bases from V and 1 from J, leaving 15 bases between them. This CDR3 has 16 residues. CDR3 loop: CAISLTGPGSYNEQFF. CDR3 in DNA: TGTGCCATCAGTTTGACGGGGCCAGGATCCTACAATGAGCAGTTCTTC.

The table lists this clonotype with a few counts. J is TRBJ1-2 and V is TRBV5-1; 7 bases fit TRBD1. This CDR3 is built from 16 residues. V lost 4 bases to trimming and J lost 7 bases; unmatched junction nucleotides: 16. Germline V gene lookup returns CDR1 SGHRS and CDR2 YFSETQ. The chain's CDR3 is CASSPGTEYNPGGYTF. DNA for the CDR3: TGCGCCAGCAGCCCCGGGACAGAGTACAACCCTGGTGGCTACACCTTC.

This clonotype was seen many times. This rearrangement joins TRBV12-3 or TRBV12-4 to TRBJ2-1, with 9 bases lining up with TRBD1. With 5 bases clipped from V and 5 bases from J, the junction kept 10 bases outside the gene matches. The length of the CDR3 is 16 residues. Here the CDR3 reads CASSPRGTGQDNEQFF. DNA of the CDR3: TGTGCCAGCAGTCCTAGGGGGACAGGGCAGGACAATGAGCAGTTCTTC.

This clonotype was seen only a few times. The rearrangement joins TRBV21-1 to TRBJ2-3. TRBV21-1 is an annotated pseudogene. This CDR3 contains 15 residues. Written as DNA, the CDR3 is TGTGCCAGCAGCACTCCGGCCACAACCACAGATACGCAGTATTTT. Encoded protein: CASSTPATTTDTQYF.

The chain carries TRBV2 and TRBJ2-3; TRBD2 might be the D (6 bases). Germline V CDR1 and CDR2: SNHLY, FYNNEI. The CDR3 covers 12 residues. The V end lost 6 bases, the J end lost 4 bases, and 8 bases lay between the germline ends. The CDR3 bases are TGTGCCAGCAGGAGACTAGCAGATACGCAGTATTTT. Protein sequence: CASRRLADTQYF.

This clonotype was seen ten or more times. The CDR3 sequence is CASSLRDRGYGYTF. The CDR3 nucleotides are TGTGCCAGCAGTCTCCGGGACAGGGGTTATGGCTACACCTTC. The chain couples TRBV28 to TRBJ1-2; 10 bases map to TRBD1. V shed 5 bases and J 5 bases; nucleotides not matched to a gene: 5. This CDR3 spans 14 amino acids. Germline V gives CDR1 MDHEN, CDR2 SYDVKM.

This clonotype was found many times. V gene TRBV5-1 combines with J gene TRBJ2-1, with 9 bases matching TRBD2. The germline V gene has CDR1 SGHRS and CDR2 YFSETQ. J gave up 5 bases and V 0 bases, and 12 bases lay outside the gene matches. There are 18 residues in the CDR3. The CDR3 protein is CASSLGGSGSSLDNEQFF. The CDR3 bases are TGCGCCAGCAGCTTGGGGGGTAGCGGGAGTTCGTTAGACAATGAGCAGTTCTTC.